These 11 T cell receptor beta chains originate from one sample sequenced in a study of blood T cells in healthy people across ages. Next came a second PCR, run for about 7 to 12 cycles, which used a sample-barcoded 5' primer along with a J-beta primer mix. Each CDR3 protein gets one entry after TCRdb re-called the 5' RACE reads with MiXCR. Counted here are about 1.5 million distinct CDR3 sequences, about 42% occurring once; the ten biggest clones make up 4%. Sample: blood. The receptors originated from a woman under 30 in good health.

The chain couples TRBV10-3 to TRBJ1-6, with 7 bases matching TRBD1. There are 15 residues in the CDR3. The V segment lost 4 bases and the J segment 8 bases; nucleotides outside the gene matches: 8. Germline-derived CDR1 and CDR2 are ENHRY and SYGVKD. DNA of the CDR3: TGTGCCATCAGTGTTCAGGGGGTTAGTTATTCACCCCTCCACTTT. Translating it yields CAISVQGVSYSPLHF.

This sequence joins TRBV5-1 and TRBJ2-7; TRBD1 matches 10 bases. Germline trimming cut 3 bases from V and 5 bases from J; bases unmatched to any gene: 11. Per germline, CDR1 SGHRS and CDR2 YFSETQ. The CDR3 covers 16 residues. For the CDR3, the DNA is TGCGCCAGCAGCTCGGAGGTCGGGACAGGGGTCCACGAGCAGTACTTC. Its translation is CASSSEVGTGVHEQYF. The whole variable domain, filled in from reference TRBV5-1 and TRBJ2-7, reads KAGVTQTPRYLIKTRGQQVTLSCSPISGHRSVSWYQQTPGQGLQFLFEYFSETQRNKGNFPGRFSGRQFSNSRSEMNVSTLELGDSALYLCASSSEVGTGVHEQYFGPGTRLTVT.

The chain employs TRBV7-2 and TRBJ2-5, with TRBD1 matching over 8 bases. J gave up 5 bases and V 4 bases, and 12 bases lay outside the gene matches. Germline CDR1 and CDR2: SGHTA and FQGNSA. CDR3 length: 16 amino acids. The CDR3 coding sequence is TGTGCCAGCAGCTCAATAACAGGGGGAGATTGGGAGACCCAGTACTTC. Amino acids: CASSSITGGDWETQYF.

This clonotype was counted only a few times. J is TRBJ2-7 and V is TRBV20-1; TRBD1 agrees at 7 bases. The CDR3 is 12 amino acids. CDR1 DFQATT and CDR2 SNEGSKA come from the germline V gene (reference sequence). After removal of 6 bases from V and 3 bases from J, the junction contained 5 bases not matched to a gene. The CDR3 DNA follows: TGCAGTGCCAGGGACAGCCTCTACGAGCAGTACTTC. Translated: CSARDSLYEQYF.

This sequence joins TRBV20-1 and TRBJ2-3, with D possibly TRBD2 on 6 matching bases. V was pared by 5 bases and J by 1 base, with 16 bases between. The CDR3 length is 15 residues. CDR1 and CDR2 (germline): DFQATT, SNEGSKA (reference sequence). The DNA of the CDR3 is TGCAGTGCTGGAAATAGCGGAAGAGGCACAGATACGCAGTATTTT. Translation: CSAGNSGRGTDTQYF.

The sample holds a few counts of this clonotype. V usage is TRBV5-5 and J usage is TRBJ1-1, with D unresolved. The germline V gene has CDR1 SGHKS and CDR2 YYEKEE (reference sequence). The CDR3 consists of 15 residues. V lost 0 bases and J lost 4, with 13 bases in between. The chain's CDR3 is CASSLAVGWITEAFF. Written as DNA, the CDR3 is TGTGCCAGCAGCTTGGCAGTCGGTTGGATCACTGAAGCTTTCTTT. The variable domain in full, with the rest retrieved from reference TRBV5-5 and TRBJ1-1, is DAGVTQSPTHLIKTRGQQVTLRCSPISGHKSVSWYQQVLGQGPQFIFQYYEKEERGRGNFPDRFSARQFPNYSSELNVNALLLGDSALYLCASSLAVGWITEAFFGQGTRLTVV.

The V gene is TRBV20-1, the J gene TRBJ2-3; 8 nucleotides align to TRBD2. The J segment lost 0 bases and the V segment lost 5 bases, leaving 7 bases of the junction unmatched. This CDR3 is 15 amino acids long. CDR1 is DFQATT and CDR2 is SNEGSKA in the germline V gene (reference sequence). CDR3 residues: CSAVSGARSTDTQYF. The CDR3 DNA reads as TGCAGTGCTGTTAGCGGGGCACGGAGCACAGATACGCAGTATTTT.

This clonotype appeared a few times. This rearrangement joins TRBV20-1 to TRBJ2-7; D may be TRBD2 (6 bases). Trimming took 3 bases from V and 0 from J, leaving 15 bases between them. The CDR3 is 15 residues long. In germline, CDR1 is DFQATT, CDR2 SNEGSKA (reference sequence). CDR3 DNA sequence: TGCAGTGCTAGCCCAGGAGGGAGCCTCTCCTACGAGCAGTACTTC. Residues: CSASPGGSLSYEQYF.

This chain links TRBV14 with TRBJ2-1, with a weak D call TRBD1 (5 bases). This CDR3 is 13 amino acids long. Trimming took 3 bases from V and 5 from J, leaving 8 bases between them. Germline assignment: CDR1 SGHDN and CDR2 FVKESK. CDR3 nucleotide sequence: TGTGCCAGCAGCCATGGGGCGGACAATGAGCAGTTCTTC. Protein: CASSHGADNEQFF.

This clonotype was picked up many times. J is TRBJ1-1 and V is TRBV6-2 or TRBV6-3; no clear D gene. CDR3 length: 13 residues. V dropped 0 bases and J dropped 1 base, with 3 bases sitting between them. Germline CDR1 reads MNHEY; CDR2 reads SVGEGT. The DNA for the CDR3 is TGTGCCAGCAGTTACTCGAGGAACACTGAAGCTTTCTTT. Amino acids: CASSYSRNTEAFF.

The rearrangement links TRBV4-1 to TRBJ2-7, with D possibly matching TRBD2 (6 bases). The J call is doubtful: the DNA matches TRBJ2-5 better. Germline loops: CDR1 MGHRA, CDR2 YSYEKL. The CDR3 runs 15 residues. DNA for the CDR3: TGCGCCAGCAGCCAAGATGGGGGGACCCCAGAGACCCAGTACTTC. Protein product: CASSQDGGTPETQYF.